The present T cell receptor beta chain was sequenced within a study of shared clonotypes between healthy human individuals. Overall study context: Researchers assigned three CD4 naive, three CD4 memory, two CD8 naive and one CD8 memory plate to each donor.

Using immunoSEQ multiplex PCR, the repertoire was profiled, and TCRdb retains in-frame clones only, with some absent. This sample yields about 730,000 clones, of which approximately 72% are seen a single time; more than 1.5% belongs to the top ten. CD4+ cells were split into CD45RA+ naive and CD45RA-negative memory subsets. Germline loops: CDR1 SNHLY, CDR2 FYNNEI. V lost 6 bases and J 5 bases, leaving 20 bases between the germline ends. This CDR3 is 15 amino acids long. The sequence was obtained from a woman aged 25 to 39 in good health. The rearrangement joins TRBV2 to TRBJ2-7, with D possibly being TRBD1 (7 bases). Material: memory CD4+ T cells sorted from blood. Subset noted: CD45RA-negative fraction. DNA for the CDR3: TGTGCCAGCAGCCCAACCGAGGAGGGACAGAACGAGCAGTACTTC. It is translated as CASSPTEEGQNEQYF.